The present T cell receptor beta chain was sequenced within a study of naive and memory T cell subsets. Four PCR rounds used nested alpha and beta constant region primers plus the SP2 primer. For blood and skin samples, reverse transcription used TCR alpha and beta constant primers. In TCRdb, the 5' RACE reads were re-called with MiXCR into one record per CDR3 protein. The data show tens of thousands of distinct CDR3 sequences, less than 10% seen once. An oligonucleotide containing a UMI was ligated to the 3' end of TCR cDNA. RNA was extracted from under 3 ml of whole blood of healthy adults. Input was about 1 to 1,100 ng of DNase-treated total RNA without cell sorting. About this clonotype: As yet, its antigen is unknown.

Overall study results and limits: TCR transcript changes with activation or differentiation may affect this RNA method.

This clonotype was obtained from a female donor in good health.

The CDR3 DNA reads as TGTGCCAGCAGCCCGGACAGGGGGCTCGTAGGCGACACCTTC. It is translated as CASSPDRGLVGDTF. The chain is built from TRBV12-3 or TRBV12-4 and TRBJ1-2, with 11 bases that match TRBD1. The CDR3 contains 14 residues. V lost 6 bases to trimming and J lost 12 bases; unmatched junction nucleotides: 12.